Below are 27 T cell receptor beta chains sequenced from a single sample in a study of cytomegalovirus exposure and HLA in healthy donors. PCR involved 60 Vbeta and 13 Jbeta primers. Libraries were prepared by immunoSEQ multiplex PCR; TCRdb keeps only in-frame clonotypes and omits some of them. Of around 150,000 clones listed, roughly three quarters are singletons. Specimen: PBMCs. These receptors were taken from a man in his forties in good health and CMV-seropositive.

The CDR3 nucleotides read TGTGCCAGCATTTTCACTAACAGGGGCACAGATACGCAGTATTTT. This encodes CASIFTNRGTDTQYF. The chain couples TRBV6-6 to TRBJ2-3; D is possibly TRBD1 (6 bases). The CDR3 length is 15 residues. Germline V CDR1 and CDR2: MNHNY, SVGAGI (reference sequence). V gave up 7 bases and J gave up 1 base, with 15 bases separating them.

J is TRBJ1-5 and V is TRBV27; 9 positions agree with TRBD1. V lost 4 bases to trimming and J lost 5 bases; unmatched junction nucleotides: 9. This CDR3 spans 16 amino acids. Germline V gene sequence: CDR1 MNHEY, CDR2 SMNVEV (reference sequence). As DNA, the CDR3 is TGTGCCAGCAGTTCTTTAACCGGGACAGGGTATCAGCCCCAGCATTTT. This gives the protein CASSSLTGTGYQPQHF.

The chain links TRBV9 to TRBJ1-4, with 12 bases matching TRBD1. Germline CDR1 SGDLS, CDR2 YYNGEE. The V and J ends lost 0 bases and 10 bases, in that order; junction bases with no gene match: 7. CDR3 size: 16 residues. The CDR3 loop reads CASSVGVGTGGGKLFF. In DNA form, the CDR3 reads TGTGCCAGCAGCGTAGGGGTCGGGACAGGGGGCGGAAAACTGTTTTTT.

The CDR3 spells CASSGTGHAAPGYTF. In DNA, the CDR3 is TGTGCCAGCAGCGGAACAGGGCATGCCGCTCCTGGCTACACCTTC. The gene calls are TRBV7-8 and TRBJ1-2; possibly TRBD1 for D (6 bases). The CDR3 has 15 residues. Trimming took 5 bases from V and 7 from J, leaving 20 bases between them. Germline CDR1 reads SGHVS; CDR2 reads FQNEAQ.

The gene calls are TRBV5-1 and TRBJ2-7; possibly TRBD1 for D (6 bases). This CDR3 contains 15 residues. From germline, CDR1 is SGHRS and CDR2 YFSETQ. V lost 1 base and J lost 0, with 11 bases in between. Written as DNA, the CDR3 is TGCGCCAGCAGCTTGCAGGGGCCCCTCTCCTACGAGCAGTACTTC. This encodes CASSLQGPLSYEQYF.

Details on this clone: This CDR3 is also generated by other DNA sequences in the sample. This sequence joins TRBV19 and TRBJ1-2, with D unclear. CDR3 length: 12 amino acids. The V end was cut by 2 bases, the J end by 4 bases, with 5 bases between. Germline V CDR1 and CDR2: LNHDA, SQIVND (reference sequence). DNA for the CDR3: TGTGCCAGTAGTATAACCAGCTATGGCTACACCTTC. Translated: CASSITSYGYTF.

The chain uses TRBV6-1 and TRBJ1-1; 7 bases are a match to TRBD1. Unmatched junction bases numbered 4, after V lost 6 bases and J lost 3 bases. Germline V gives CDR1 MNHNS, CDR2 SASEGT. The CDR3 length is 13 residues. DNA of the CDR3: TGTGCCAGCAGCATACAGGGGCACACTGAAGCTTTCTTT. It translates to CASSIQGHTEAFF.

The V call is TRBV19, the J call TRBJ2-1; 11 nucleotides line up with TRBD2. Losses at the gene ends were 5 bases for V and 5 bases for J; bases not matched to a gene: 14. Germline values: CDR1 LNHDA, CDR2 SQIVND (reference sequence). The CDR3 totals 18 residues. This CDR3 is CASSPTLRLAGRDNEQFF. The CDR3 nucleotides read TGTGCCAGTAGTCCGACCCTCAGACTAGCGGGGCGGGACAATGAGCAGTTCTTC.

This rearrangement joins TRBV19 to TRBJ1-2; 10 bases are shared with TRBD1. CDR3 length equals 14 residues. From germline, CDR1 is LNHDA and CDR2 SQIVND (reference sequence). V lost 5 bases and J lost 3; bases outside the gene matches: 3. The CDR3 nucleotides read TGTGCCAGTAGTCTGGGACAGGGGCACTATGGCTACACCTTC. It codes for CASSLGQGHYGYTF. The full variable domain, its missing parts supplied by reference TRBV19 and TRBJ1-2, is DGGITQSPKYLFRKEGQNVTLSCEQNLNHDAMYWYRQDPGQGLRLIYYSQIVNDFQKGDIAEGYSVSREKKESFPLTVTSAQKNPTAFYLCASSLGQGHYGYTFGSGTRLTVV.

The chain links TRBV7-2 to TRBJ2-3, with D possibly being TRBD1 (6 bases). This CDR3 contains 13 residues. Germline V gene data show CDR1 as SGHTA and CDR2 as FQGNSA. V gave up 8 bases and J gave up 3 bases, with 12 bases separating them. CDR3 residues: CASSTDRTDTQYF. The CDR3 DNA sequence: TGTGCCAGCTCGACGGACAGAACAGATACGCAGTATTTT.

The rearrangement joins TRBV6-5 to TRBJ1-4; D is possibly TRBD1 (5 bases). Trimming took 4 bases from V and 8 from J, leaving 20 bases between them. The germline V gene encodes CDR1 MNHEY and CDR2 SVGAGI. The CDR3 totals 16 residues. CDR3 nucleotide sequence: TGTGCCAGCAGTTCGTCCACGGGGGGGGTTGGCGAAAAACTGTTTTTT. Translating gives CASSSSTGGVGEKLFF.

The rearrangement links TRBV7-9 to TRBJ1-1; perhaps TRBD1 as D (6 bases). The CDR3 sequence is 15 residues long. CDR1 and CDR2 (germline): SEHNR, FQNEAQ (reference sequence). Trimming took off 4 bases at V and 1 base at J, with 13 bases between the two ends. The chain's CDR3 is CASSSASQGNTEAFF. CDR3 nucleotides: TGTGCCAGCAGCTCAGCCTCACAGGGGAACACTGAAGCTTTCTTT.

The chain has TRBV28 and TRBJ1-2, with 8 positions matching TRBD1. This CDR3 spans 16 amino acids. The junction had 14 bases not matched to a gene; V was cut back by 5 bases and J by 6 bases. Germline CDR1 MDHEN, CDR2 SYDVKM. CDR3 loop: CASSLSKQGVKDGYTF. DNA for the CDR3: TGTGCCAGCAGTCTATCTAAACAGGGGGTAAAAGATGGCTACACCTTC.

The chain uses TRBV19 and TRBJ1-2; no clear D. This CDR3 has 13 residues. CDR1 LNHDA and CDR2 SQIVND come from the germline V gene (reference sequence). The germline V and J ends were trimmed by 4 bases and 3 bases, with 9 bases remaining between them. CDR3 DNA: TGTGCCAGTAGTAGGTCGAGGGACTATGGCTACACCTTC. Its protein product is CASSRSRDYGYTF.

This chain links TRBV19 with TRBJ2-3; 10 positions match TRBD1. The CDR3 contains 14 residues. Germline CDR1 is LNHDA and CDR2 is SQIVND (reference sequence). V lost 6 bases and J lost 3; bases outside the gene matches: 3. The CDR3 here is CASRMGQGTDTQYF. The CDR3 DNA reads TGTGCCAGTAGAATGGGACAGGGGACAGATACGCAGTATTTT.

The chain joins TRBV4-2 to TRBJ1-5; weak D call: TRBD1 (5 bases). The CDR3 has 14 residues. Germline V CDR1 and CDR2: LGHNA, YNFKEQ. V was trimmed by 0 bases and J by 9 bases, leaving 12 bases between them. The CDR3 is CASSQDRAQWPQHF. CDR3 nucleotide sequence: TGTGCCAGCAGCCAAGACAGGGCCCAATGGCCCCAGCATTTT.

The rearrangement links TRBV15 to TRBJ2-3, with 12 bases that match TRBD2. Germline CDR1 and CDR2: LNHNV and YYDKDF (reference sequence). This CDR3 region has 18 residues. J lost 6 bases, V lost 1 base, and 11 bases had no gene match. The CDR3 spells CATSRVLARTSGADTQYF. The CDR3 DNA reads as TGTGCCACCAGCAGAGTTCTGGCCCGGACTAGCGGGGCCGATACGCAGTATTTT. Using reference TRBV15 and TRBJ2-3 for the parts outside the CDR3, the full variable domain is DAMVIQNPRYQVTQFGKPVTLSCSQTLNHNVMYWYQQKSSQAPKLLFHYYDKDFNNEADTPDNFQSRRPNTSFCFLDIRSPGLGDTAMYLCATSRVLARTSGADTQYFGPGTRLTVL.

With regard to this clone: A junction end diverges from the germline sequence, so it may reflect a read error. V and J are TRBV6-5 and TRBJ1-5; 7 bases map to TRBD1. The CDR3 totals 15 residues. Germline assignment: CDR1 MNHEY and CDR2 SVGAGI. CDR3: CTSSYTGDSNQPQHF. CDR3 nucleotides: TGTACCAGCAGTTACACAGGGGATAGCAATCAGCCCCAGCATTTT.

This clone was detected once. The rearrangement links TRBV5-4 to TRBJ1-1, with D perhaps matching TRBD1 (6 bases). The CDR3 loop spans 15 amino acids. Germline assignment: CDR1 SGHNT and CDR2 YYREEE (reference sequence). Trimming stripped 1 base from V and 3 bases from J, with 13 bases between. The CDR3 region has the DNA TGTGCCAGCAGCTTGCTGGGGGCTGAAGACACTGAAGCTTTCTTT. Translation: CASSLLGAEDTEAFF.

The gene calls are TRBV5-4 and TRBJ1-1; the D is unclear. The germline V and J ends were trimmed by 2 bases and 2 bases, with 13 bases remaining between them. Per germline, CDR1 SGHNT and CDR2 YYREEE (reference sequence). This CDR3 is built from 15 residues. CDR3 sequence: CASSLDRTGNTEAFF. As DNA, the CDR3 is TGTGCCAGCAGCTTAGATAGGACGGGAAACACTGAAGCTTTCTTT. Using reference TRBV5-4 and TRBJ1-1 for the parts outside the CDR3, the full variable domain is ETGVTQSPTHLIKTRGQQVTLRCSSQSGHNTVSWYQQALGQGPQFIFQYYREEENGRGNFPPRFSGLQFPNYSSELNVNALELDDSALYLCASSLDRTGNTEAFFGQGTRLTVV.

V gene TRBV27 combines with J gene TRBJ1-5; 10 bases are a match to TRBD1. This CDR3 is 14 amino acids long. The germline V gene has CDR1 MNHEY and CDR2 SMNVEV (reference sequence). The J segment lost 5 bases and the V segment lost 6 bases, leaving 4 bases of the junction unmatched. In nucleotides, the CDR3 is TGTGCCAGCAGCGTGACAGGGGGCCATCAGCCCCAGCATTTT. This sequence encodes CASSVTGGHQPQHF.

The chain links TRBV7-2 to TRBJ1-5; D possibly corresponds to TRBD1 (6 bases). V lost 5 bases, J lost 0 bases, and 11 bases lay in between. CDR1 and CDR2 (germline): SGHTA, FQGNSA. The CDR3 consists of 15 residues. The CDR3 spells CASSQGSFSNQPQHF. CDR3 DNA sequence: TGTGCCAGCAGCCAGGGGTCATTTAGCAATCAGCCCCAGCATTTT. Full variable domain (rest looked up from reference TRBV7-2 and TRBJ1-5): GAGVSQSPSNKVTEKGKDVELRCDPISGHTALYWYRQSLGQGLEFLIYFQGNSAPDKSGLPSDRFSAERTGGSVSTLTIQRTQQEDSAVYLCASSQGSFSNQPQHFGDGTRLSIL.

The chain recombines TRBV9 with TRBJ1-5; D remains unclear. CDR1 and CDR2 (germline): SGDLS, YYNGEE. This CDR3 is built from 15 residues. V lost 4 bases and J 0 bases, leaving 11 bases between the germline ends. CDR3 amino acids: CASSTRGYSNQPQHF. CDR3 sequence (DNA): TGTGCCAGCAGCACCCGGGGTTATAGCAATCAGCCCCAGCATTTT.

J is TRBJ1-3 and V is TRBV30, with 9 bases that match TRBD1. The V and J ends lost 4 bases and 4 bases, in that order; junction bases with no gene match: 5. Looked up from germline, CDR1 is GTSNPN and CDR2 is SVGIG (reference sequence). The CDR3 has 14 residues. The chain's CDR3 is CAWTITGGGNTIYF. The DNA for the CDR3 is TGTGCCTGGACCATAACAGGGGGCGGAAACACCATATATTTT.

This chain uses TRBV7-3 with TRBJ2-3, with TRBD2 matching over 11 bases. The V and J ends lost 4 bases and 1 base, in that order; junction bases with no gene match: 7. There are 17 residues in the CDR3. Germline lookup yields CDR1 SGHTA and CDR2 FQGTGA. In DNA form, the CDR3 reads TGTGCCAGCAGCTCCGGGACTAGCGGCCTAGGCACAGATACGCAGTATTTT. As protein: CASSSGTSGLGTDTQYF.

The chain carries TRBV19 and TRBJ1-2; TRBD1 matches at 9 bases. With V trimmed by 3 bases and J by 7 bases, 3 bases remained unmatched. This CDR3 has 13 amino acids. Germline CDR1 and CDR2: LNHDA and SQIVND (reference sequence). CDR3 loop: CASSMRDRVGYTF. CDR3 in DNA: TGTGCCAGTAGTATGCGGGACAGGGTTGGCTACACCTTC.

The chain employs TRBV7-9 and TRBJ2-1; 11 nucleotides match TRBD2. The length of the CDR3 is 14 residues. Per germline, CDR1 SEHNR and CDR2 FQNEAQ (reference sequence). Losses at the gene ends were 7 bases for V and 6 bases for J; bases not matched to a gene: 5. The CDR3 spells CASTLAGDVNEQFF. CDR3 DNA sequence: TGTGCCAGCACACTAGCGGGGGACGTCAATGAGCAGTTCTTC.